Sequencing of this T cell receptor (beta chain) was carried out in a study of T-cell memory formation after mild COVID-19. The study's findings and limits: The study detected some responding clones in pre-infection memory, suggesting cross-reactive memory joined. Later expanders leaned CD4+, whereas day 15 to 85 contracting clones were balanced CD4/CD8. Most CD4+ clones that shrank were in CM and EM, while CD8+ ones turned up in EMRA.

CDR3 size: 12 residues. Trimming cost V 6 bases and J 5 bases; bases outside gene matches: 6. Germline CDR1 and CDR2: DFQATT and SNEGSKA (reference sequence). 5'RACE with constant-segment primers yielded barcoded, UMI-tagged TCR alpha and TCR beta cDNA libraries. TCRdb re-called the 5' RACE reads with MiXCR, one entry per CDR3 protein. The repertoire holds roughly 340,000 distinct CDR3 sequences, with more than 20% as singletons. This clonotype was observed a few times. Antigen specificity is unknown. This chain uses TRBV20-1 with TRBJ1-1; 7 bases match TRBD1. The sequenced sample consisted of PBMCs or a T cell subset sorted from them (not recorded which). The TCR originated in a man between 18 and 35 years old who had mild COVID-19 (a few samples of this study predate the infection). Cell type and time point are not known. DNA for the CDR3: TGCAGTGCGAGAAGGGGGCGTACTGAAGCTTTCTTT. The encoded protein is CSARRGRTEAFF.